The source of this T cell receptor (beta chain) is a study of regulatory T cells in long-lasting Graves disease. Trimming removed 6 bases at V and 8 bases at J, with 11 bases between. There are 12 residues in the CDR3. The authors built TCR beta libraries using iRepertoire HTBI primers and Arm-PCR of CDR3 regions. Each CDR3 protein gets one entry after TCRdb re-called the multiplex PCR reads with MiXCR. The table includes about 300,000 distinct CDR3 sequences, about a sixth detected once. Time point specified: newly diagnosed GD, antithyroid drugs for less than 3 months. PBMCs were the source of the RNA used for TCR sequencing. This clonotype was seen a handful of times.

V and J are TRBV12-3 or TRBV12-4 and TRBJ2-1; D uncertain. This sample comprised peripheral blood mononuclear cells (PBMCs), obtained at new diagnosis, from a patient treated with antithyroid drugs. The sequence derives from a female donor with Graves disease. The CDR3 DNA follows: TGTGCCAGCAGCCTTGGGAATCATGAGCAGTTCTTC. Protein: CASSLGNHEQFF.